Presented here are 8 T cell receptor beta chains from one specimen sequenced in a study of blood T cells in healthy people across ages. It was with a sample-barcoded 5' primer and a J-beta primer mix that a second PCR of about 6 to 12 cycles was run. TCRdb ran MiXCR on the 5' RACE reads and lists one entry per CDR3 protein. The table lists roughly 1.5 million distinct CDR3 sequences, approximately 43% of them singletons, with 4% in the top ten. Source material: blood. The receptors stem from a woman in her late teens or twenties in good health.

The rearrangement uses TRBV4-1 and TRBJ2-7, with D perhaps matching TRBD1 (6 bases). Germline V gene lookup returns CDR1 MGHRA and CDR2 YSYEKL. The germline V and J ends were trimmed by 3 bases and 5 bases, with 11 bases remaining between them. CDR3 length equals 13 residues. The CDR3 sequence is CASSQLQGNEQYF. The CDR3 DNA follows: TGCGCCAGCAGCCAGTTACAGGGAAACGAGCAGTACTTC.

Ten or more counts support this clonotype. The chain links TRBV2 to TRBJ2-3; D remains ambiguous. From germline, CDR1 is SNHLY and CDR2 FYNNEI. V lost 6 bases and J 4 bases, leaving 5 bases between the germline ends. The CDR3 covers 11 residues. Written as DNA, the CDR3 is TGTGCCAGCAGCGAGGCAGATACGCAGTATTTT. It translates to CASSEADTQYF.

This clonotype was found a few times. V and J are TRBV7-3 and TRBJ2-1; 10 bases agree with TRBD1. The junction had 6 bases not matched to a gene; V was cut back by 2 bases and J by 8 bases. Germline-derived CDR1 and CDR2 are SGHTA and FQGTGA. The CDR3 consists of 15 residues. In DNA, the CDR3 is TGTGCCAGCAGCTTAGGGACAGGGGATCGGGATGAGCAGTTCTTC. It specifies CASSLGTGDRDEQFF.

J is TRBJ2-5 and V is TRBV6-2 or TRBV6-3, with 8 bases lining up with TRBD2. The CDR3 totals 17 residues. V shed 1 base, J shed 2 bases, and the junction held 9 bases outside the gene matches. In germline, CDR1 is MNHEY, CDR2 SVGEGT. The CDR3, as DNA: TGTGCCAGCAGTTACTGGAGCGCTAGCGGGTATCAAGAGACCCAGTACTTC. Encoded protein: CASSYWSASGYQETQYF.

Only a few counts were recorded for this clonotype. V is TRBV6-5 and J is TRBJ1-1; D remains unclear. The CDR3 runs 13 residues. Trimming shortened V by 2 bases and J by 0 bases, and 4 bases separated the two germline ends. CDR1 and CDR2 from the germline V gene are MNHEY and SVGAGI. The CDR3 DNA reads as TGTGCCAGCAGTTACCAGGTGAACACTGAAGCTTTCTTT. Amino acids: CASSYQVNTEAFF.

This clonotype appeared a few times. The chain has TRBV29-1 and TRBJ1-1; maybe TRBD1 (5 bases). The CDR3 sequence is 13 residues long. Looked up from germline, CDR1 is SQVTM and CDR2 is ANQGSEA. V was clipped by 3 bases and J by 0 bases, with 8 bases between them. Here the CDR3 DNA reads TGCAGCGTTGAGCAGGGAATGAACACTGAAGCTTTCTTT. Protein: CSVEQGMNTEAFF.

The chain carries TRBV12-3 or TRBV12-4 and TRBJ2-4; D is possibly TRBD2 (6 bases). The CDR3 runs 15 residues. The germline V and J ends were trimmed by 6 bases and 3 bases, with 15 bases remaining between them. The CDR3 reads CASSAGGTGKNIQYF. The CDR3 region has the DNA TGTGCCAGCAGCGCCGGCGGGACTGGCAAAAACATTCAGTACTTC.

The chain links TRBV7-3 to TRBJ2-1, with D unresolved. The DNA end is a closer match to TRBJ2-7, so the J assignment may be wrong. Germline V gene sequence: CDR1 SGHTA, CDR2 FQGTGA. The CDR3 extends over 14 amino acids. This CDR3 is CASSLMIGYNEQYF. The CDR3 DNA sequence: TGTGCCAGCAGCTTAATGATCGGGTACAATGAGCAGTACTTC.